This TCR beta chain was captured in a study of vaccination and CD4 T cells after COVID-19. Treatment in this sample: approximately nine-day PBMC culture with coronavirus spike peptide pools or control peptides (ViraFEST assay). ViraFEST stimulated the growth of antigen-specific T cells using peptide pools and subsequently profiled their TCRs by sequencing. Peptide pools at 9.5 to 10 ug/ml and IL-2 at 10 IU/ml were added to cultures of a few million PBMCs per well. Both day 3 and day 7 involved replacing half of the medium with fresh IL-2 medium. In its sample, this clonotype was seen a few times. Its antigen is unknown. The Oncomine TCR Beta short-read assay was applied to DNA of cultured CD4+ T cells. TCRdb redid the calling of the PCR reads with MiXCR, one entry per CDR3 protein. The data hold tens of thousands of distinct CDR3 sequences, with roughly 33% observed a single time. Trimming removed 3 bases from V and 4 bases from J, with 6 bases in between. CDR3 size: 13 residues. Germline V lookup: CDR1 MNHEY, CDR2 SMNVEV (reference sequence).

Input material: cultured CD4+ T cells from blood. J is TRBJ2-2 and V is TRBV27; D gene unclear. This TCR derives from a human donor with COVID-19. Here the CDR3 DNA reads TGTGCCAGCAGTTTTAAAGTCACCGGGGAGCTGTTTTTT. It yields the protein CASSFKVTGELFF.